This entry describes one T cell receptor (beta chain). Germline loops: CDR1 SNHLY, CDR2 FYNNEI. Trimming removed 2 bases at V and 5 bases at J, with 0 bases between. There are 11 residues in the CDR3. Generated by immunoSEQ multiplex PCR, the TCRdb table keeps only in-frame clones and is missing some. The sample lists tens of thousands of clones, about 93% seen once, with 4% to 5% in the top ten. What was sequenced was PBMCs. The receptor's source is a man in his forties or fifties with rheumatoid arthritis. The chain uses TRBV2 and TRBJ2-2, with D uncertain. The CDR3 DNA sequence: TGTGCCAGCAGTGAAACCGGGGAGCTGTTTTTT. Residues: CASSETGELFF.